This T cell receptor (beta chain) was documented in a study of T cells in tumors after PD-1 blockade. This clone came up a few times. The table came from immunoSEQ multiplex PCR; TCRdb's copy has only in-frame clones and leaves some out. Of several thousand clones detected, roughly three fifths appear once; the ten largest clones hold around 4.2%. V gave up 5 bases and J gave up 4 bases, with 10 bases separating them. Germline CDR1 and CDR2: KGHSH and LQKENI. The CDR3 has 13 residues. This clonotype originated in a human donor with basal cell carcinoma. This sample comprised tumor tissue, obtained after anti-PD-1 treatment. This rearrangement joins TRBV18 to TRBJ2-3; D not certain. The CDR3 loop reads CASSLNEADTQYF. The CDR3 DNA reads as TGTGCCAGCTCATTAAACGAGGCAGATACGCAGTATTTT.